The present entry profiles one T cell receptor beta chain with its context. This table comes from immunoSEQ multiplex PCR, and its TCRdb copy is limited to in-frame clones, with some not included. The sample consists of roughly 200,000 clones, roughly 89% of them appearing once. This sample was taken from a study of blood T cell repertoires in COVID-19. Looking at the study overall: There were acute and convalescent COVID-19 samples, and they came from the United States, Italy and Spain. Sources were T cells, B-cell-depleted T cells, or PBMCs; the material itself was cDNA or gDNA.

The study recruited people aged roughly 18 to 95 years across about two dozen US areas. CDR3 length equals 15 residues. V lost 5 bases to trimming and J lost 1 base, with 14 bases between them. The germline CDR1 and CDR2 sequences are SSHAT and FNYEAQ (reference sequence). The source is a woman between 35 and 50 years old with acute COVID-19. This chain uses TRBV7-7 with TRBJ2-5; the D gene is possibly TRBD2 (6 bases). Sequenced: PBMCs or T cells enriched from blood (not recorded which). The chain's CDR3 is CASSQTGLPQETQYF. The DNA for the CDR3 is TGTGCCAGCAGCCAAACGGGACTGCCCCAAGAGACCCAGTACTTC. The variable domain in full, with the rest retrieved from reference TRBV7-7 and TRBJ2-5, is GAGVSQSPRYKVTKRGQDVTLRCDPISSHATLYWYQQALGQGPEFLTYFNYEAQPDKSGLPSDRFSAERPEGSISTLTIQRTEQRDSAMYRCASSQTGLPQETQYFGPGTRLLVL.